This TCR beta chain was recorded in a study of shared clonotypes between healthy human individuals. Authors' analysis steps: ImmunoSEQ junction-only sequences lacked quality scores, so their filtering differed. Data came from immunoSEQ multiplex PCR; TCRdb stores just in-frame clones and leaves some out. The DNA gave D and trimming, while V, J and clone size come from that table. The sample gives roughly 2,300,000 clones, about nine tenths of which show up once; around 0.4% is in the top ten. Sample: naive CD4+ T cells from PBMCs. Subset meaning: CD45RA+ positively selected. The source is a man aged 18 to 29 in good health. Some clones in this sample may be carry-over from other donors' samples.

Written as DNA, the CDR3 is TGTGCCAGCAGCGACTGGACAGGGTTTAACACTGAAGCTTTCTTT. Its protein is CASSDWTGFNTEAFF. The J gene is TRBJ1-1, the V gene TRBV11-1; the match to TRBD1 covers 8 bases. Germline V gene data show CDR1 as SGHAT and CDR2 as FQDESV (reference sequence). The CDR3 is 15 residues long. Losses at the gene ends were 5 bases for V and 2 bases for J; bases not matched to a gene: 7. Full variable domain (remainder filled in from reference TRBV11-1 and TRBJ1-1): EAEVAQSPRYKITEKSQAVAFWCDPISGHATLYWYRQILGQGPELLVQFQDESVVDDSQLPKDRFSAERLKGVDSTLKIQPAELGDSAMYLCASSDWTGFNTEAFFGQGTRLTVV.